This TCR beta chain was sequenced for a study of CD8 T cells in ankylosing spondylitis. Study conclusions and caveats: Characteristic of ankylosing spondylitis blood, it appeared, was a TCR beta motif comprising eight highly homologous variants.

TCRdb reanalysed the 5' RACE reads using MiXCR and keeps one entry per CDR3 protein. The sample lists some 220,000 distinct CDR3 sequences, around 6.6% seen once, with 12% to 15% in the top ten. The table lists this clonotype with many counts. The target antigen is unknown. With 0 bases removed from V and 0 bases from J, the gap between germline ends came to 9 bases. This CDR3 is 15 amino acids long. Germline V lookup: CDR1 SEHNR, CDR2 FQNEAQ (reference sequence). The specimen sequenced was blood, either unsorted or a sorted T cell fraction (not recorded which). This chain connects TRBV7-9 to TRBJ2-7, with D possibly being TRBD2 (6 bases). The sequence was obtained from a male donor with ankylosing spondylitis. The CDR3 DNA sequence: TGTGCCAGCAGCTTAGCGGAGGGTAGCTCCTACGAGCAGTACTTC. Its translation: CASSLAEGSSYEQYF.